The T cell receptor beta chain under discussion was sequenced for a study of breast tumors, draining lymph nodes, adjacent tissues. MiXCR, run by TCRdb on the multiplex PCR reads, gives a single entry per CDR3 protein. The table records 150,000 to 200,000 distinct CDR3 sequences, around a third of them present only once. General observations from the study: The lymph node origin of tumor T cells was framed as consistent with a hypothesis, not demonstrated. The data were judged consistent with most tumor T cells coming from lymph node and expanding in tumor. Tumor TCR diversity was below lymph nodes but above nontumor tissue.

Germline V gene sequence: CDR1 DFQATT, CDR2 SNEGSKA (reference sequence). The CDR3 sequence is 14 residues long. Unmatched junction bases numbered 11, after V lost 6 bases and J lost 11 bases. Breast cancer patients provided tissue from their axillary draining lymph nodes. For this clonotype: As yet, its antigen is unknown.

Source material: axillary lymph node tissue. This chain joins TRBV20-1 and TRBJ2-2; 11 bases match TRBD1. The TCR sequence derives from a female donor with breast cancer. Some clones in this sample may be carry-over from other donors' samples. The CDR3 nucleotides read TGCAGTGCAAATAAGCGGGACAGGGGGGGCGAGCTGTTTTTT. It is translated as CSANKRDRGGELFF.